Below, one TCR beta chain is given with its context. It lacks a known antigen. No per-base quality is available; no much larger clone lies one base away. This record comes from a study of OX40 agonist ivuxolimab in advanced cancers. For the wider study: The costimulatory receptor OX40 (CD134) was targeted by ivuxolimab, a fully human IgG2 agonistic monoclonal antibody. Intravenous ivuxolimab was administered to patients every 2 weeks at six dose levels: 0.01, 0.1, 0.3, 1.5, 3 and 10 mg/kg. Of the approximately 50 dose-escalation patients, hepatocellular carcinoma was present in approximately 20, melanoma in roughly 15, renal cell carcinoma in 9 and head and neck cancer in 9. The dose-escalation cohort was roughly 80% male with a mean age of approximately 59 years, ranging from roughly 23 to 90. Patients were allowed to have had prior anti-PD-1, anti-PD-L1 or anti-CTLA-4 therapy, and approximately 40% of the dose-escalation patients had previously received checkpoint inhibitors. Three dose-escalation patients achieved partial responses, one with hepatocellular carcinoma and two with cutaneous melanoma. Peripheral TCRbeta sequencing was intended to test whether TCR sequence diversity was altered and clonal T-cell expansion was caused by ivuxolimab. The paper reports the monotherapy dose-escalation portion (N of about 50 patients) of the phase I ivuxolimab trial. The paper as a whole reports these results and caveats: Which antigens the clonally expanded peripheral T cells were specific for was not determined. On average, CD8+ T cells showed more expanded clones than CD4+ T cells after ivuxolimab. In partial responders in the 0.1-3.0 mg/kg groups, normalized peripheral clonal expansion was found to be among the lowest, especially among CD8+ T cells. At doses of 0.1 to 3.0 mg/kg, clonal expansion of both CD4+ and CD8+ T cells in blood was seen between baseline and week 6. Low levels of normalized T-cell clonal expansion were also shown by some nonresponding patients.

Patients with autoimmune disease history or receiving systemic immunosuppression were excluded from the trial. Peripheral blood for TCR sequencing was collected from all dose cohorts at baseline, on cycle 4 day 1, and on cycle 7 day 1. The samples were taken from a phase I, first-in-human, multicenter, open-label dose-escalation trial of ivuxolimab. Adults with locally advanced or metastatic melanoma, renal cell, hepatocellular, or head and neck squamous cell carcinoma were enrolled in the trial. Before TCR sequencing, CD4+ T cells and CD8+ T cells were sorted from peripheral blood as separate populations. To sequence the TCRbeta CDR3 region, genomic DNA was isolated from the sorted cells. TCRbeta CDR3 regions were sequenced using the immunoSEQ Assay. The table was pulled from immuneACCESS by TCRdb, which kept in-frame rearrangements only. Such tables lose some clones; where checked, under half of the loss comes from unresolved V genes, and the rest has no known cause. In this sample the table shows 35,000 to 40,000 clones, about three quarters of which occur a single time. The ten largest clones capture 7.5% to 10% of the sample.

The sequencing here drew on CD4+ or CD8+ T cells sorted from blood, taken in a trial of the OX40 agonist ivuxolimab. The receptor was isolated from an adult with an advanced solid tumor such as melanoma, head and neck, liver or kidney cancer.

This receptor has the CDR3 CASRDHRGGNTIYF. The DNA reads as follows: TGTGCCAGCAGGGACCACAGGGGTGGAAACACCATATATTTT. The rearrangement combines TRBV11-2 with TRBJ1-3, and 7 junctional nucleotides match TRBD1. CDR1 and CDR2 are drawn from the germline V gene: SGHAT, FQNNGV. The cysteine opens and the phenylalanine closes a CDR3 of 14 amino acids. Just the 42-base CDR3 DNA is kept, in frame starting at base 1. The V end gives up 6 bases and the J end 3 bases, leaving 5 bases in the junction not matched to a gene.